This entry lists 11 T cell receptor beta chains sequenced from one sample in a study of control samples from healthy donors and cancer patients. Repertoires were generated with immunoSEQ multiplex PCR, while TCRdb's copy carries only in-frame clones and drops some. The table lists roughly 40,000 clones, approximately 87% of them singletons, with about 50% in the top ten. The sequenced sample was blood. The receptors originated from a man in his fifties or sixties in good health.

Judged by abundance, this clone is medium-sized. J is TRBJ2-2 and V is TRBV28; D not certain. This CDR3 comprises 14 residues. Germline V gene sequence: CDR1 MDHEN, CDR2 SYDVKM. V lost 3 bases to trimming and J lost 8 bases, with 13 bases between them. CDR3 residues: CASSFESGVGELFF. The DNA of the CDR3 is TGTGCCAGCAGTTTTGAGTCGGGTGTAGGGGAGCTGTTTTTT.

The V gene is TRBV6-5, the J gene TRBJ1-5; no firm D call. Trimming pared 7 bases from V and 6 bases from J, leaving 16 bases between. From germline, CDR1 is MNHEY and CDR2 SVGAGI. The CDR3 contains 14 residues. CDR3 nucleotides: TGTGCCAGCATTTGGTCCGGGGTGGGTCAGCCCCAGCATTTT. Protein: CASIWSGVGQPQHF.

This CDR3 reads CASSEPRRPTNEKLFF. The CDR3 DNA sequence: TGTGCCAGCAGTGAACCTAGGAGGCCCACTAATGAAAAACTGTTTTTT. This sequence joins TRBV6-1 and TRBJ1-4, with unresolved D. This CDR3 comprises 16 residues. CDR1 is MNHNS, CDR2 SASEGT, per germline. Trimming took off 2 bases at V and 2 bases at J, with 12 bases between the two ends.

This chain joins TRBV18 and TRBJ1-6; 7 bases align to TRBD1. The CDR3 covers 15 residues. The germline gives CDR1 KGHSH, CDR2 LQKENI. V dropped 1 base and J dropped 7; count of bases not matched to a gene: 4. CDR3 sequence (DNA): TGTGCCAGCTCACCACATGGCAGGGGGAATTCACCCCTCCACTTT. It codes for CASSPHGRGNSPLHF.

This clone occurred once. The V gene is TRBV13, the J gene TRBJ1-1; no firm D call. V was shortened by 1 base and J by 6 bases, with 6 bases between the two germline ends. The CDR3 contains 12 residues. Germline V gives CDR1 PRHDT, CDR2 FYEKMQ (reference sequence). The CDR3 loop is CASSLEQPEAFF. CDR3 coding DNA: TGTGCCAGCAGCTTAGAACAGCCTGAAGCTTTCTTT.

The chain has TRBV10-3 and TRBJ1-1, with TRBD1 matching over 9 bases. Losses at the gene ends were 6 bases for V and 5 bases for J; bases not matched to a gene: 4. The CDR3 spans 13 residues. Germline V lookup: CDR1 ENHRY, CDR2 SYGVKD. The CDR3 coding sequence is TGTGCCATCAGGCAAGACAGGGGGACTGAAGCTTTCTTT. This sequence encodes CAIRQDRGTEAFF.

For this clone: The same CDR3 arises from other DNA sequences in this sample as well. V and J are TRBV5-4 and TRBJ2-1; D gene ambiguous. V was cut by 1 base and J by 7 bases, with 3 bases left in between. Germline values: CDR1 SGHNT, CDR2 YYREEE (reference sequence). The length of the CDR3 is 11 residues. The CDR3 region has the DNA TGTGCCAGCAGCTTGACAAATGAGCAGTTCTTC. Protein: CASSLTNEQFF.

The rearrangement uses TRBV10-3 and TRBJ2-2; D unresolved. The CDR3 loop spans 16 amino acids. Germline assignment: CDR1 ENHRY and CDR2 SYGVKD. Trimming cost V 10 bases and J 3 bases, with 21 bases left between them. The CDR3 loop reads CATFRVRSTHTGELFF. DNA for the CDR3: TGTGCCACCTTCCGGGTTCGGTCAACACACACCGGGGAGCTGTTTTTT.

The chain uses TRBV20-1 and TRBJ1-3; perhaps TRBD1 as D (5 bases). This CDR3 is 10 amino acids long. V was cut by 6 bases and J by 8 bases, with 8 bases left in between. Germline-derived CDR1 and CDR2 are DFQATT and SNEGSKA (reference sequence). CDR3 region: CSARGDTIYF. The CDR3 DNA follows: TGCAGTGCCCGGGGGGACACCATATATTTT.

The genes are TRBV5-4 and TRBJ2-1; a possible D gene is TRBD1 (6 bases). V lost 5 bases to trimming and J lost 9 bases, with 15 bases between them. The germline CDR1 and CDR2 sequences are SGHNT and YYREEE (reference sequence). The CDR3 has 13 residues. The CDR3 bases are TGTGCCAGCAGGTACAGGGTGATGGGTGAGCAGTTCTTC. It codes for CASRYRVMGEQFF.

The CDR3 reads CASSSSGTGGLGYQPQHF. CDR3 bases: TGTGCCAGCAGTAGCTCCGGGACAGGGGGGTTGGGATATCAGCCCCAGCATTTT. The J gene is TRBJ1-5, the V gene TRBV6-2 or TRBV6-3, with 11 bases identical to TRBD1. The germline V gene has CDR1 MNHEY and CDR2 SVGEGT. The CDR3 has 18 residues. With 5 bases clipped from V and 5 bases from J, the junction kept 14 bases outside the gene matches.